One sample yielded the 5 T cell receptor beta chains listed below, sequenced in a study of regulatory T cells in long-lasting Graves disease. As to time point: newly diagnosed GD, antithyroid drugs for less than 3 months. Scientists built the TCR library using RNA that was extracted from PBMCs. Investigators prepared the TCR beta libraries by applying iRepertoire HTBI primers and Arm-PCR of CDR3 regions. Each CDR3 protein gets one entry after TCRdb re-called the multiplex PCR reads with MiXCR. This table holds roughly 260,000 distinct CDR3 sequences, 15% to 20% found once. This same sample was also part of a study on T cells in Graves' hyperthyroidism and ophthalmopathy.

The material sequenced was peripheral blood mononuclear cells (PBMCs), taken at new diagnosis, from a patient treated with antithyroid drugs. Receptors originate from a woman in her 30s with Graves disease.

This clonotype was observed many times. CDR3 bases: TGTGCCAGCAGTTTCAGTGGCAGGGGGTCGAACATTCAGTACTTC. Translation gives CASSFSGRGSNIQYF. The V and J genes are TRBV12-3 or TRBV12-4 and TRBJ2-4; 7 bases align to TRBD1. Germline trimming cut 3 bases from V and 7 bases from J; bases unmatched to any gene: 9. CDR3 size: 15 residues.

This clonotype came up many times. The chain has TRBV15 and TRBJ1-4, with TRBD1 as a possible D gene (5 bases). This CDR3 is 16 amino acids long. Trimming cost V 0 bases and J 5 bases, with 13 bases left between them. Germline assignment: CDR1 LNHNV and CDR2 YYDKDF (reference sequence). CDR3 sequence: CATSRDVRGLNEKLFF. CDR3 DNA: TGTGCCACCAGCAGAGATGTAAGGGGATTGAATGAAAAACTGTTTTTT.

The table lists this clonotype with a count of one. Since the CDR3 does not end with the conserved phenylalanine or tryptophan, this likely comes from a read error. The chain is built from TRBV6-1 and TRBJ1-4; possible D gene TRBD1, 6 bases. The V gene lost 8 bases and the J gene lost 7 bases, with 14 bases spanning the gap. The CDR3 loop spans 13 amino acids. The germline CDR1 and CDR2 sequences are MNHNS and SASEGT. DNA for the CDR3: TGTGCCAGCCGATGGGGGGGCGGTGAAAAACTGTTTCTT. Its translation: CASRWGGGEKLFL.

This clonotype appeared many times. Relative to the germline gene, one junction end is altered; a read error may explain this. CDR3 bases: TGTGCCAGCAGCCAGGACGGGACGGACACAGATACGCAGTATTTT. This sequence encodes CASSQDGTDTDTQYF. The J gene is TRBJ2-3, the V gene TRBV5-1; perhaps D is TRBD1 or TRBD2 (5 bases each). This CDR3 spans 15 amino acids. Germline CDR1 is SGHRS and CDR2 is YFSETQ.

This clonotype was counted many times. The rearrangement links TRBV29-1 to TRBJ1-3; D gene unclear. V was clipped by 5 bases and J by 5 bases, with 7 bases between them. Looked up from germline, CDR1 is SQVTM and CDR2 is ANQGSEA. CDR3 length equals 11 residues. In DNA, the CDR3 is TGCAGCGTTATGTTGCGAAACACCATATATTTT. It yields the protein CSVMLRNTIYF.